This T cell receptor beta chain was profiled in a study of blood T cells in healthy people across ages. Whole-study findings and limits: What prevented conclusive comparison of naive and antigen-experienced cells was that PBMCs were unsorted.

The authors drew roughly 9.8 milliliters of peripheral blood from each donor. This clonotype was seen only a few times. Antigen specificity is unknown. The CDR3 is 14 amino acids. V lost 4 bases to trimming and J lost 5 bases; unmatched junction nucleotides: 7. Germline values: CDR1 SGHTA, CDR2 FQGNSA. Sample-barcoded 5' priming and a J-beta primer mix drove a second PCR of about 6 to 12 cycles. The template-switch adaptor was a 5' adaptor with 12 random nucleotides. It tagged each cDNA molecule. TCRdb reanalysed the 5' RACE reads using MiXCR and keeps one entry per CDR3 protein. The data show 700,000 to 950,000 distinct CDR3 sequences, roughly 64% seen once.

This chain uses TRBV7-2 with TRBJ2-7, with 8 bases fitting TRBD2. The sequenced material came from blood. The TCR sequence derives from a man aged 25-45 years in good health. The CDR3 region is CASSYDSGGDEQYF. The CDR3 DNA reads TGTGCCAGCAGCTACGATTCGGGAGGGGACGAGCAGTACTTC.